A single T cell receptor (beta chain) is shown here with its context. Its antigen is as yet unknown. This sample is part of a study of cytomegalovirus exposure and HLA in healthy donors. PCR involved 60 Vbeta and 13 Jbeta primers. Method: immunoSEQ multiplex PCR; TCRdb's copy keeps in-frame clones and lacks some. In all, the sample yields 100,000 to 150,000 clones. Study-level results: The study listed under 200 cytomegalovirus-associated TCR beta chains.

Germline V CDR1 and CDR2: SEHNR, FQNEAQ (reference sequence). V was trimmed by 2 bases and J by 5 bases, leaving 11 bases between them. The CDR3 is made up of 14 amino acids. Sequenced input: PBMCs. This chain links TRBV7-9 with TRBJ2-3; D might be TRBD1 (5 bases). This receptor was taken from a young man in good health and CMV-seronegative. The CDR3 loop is CASSLMGPEDTQYF. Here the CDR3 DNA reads TGTGCCAGCAGCTTAATGGGGCCGGAAGATACGCAGTATTTT.